This passage covers 7 T cell receptor delta chains from one sample sequenced in a study of γδ T cells in repeated Plasmodium falciparum infection. TCRdb fed the multiplex PCR reads to CATT. The data contain 93,000 or so delta-chain clones, less than 1% of them singletons. Gammadelta T cells were flow-sorted from PBMC into Vgamma9/Vdelta2+ and Vdelta2-negative populations for bulk analysis. Specimen: gamma-delta T cells from blood. These receptors all stem from a pool of human donors (malaria-infected and uninfected, not separated).

This clone was counted only a few times. The TCRdb protein comes from a much larger clone and disagrees with this DNA's translation at residue 12, likely due to a read error; the protein given here is derived from the DNA. DNA for the CDR3: TGTGCCTGTGACAAGGTGGGGGTTCTCTACACCAATAAACTCATCTTT. Its protein is CACDKVGVLYTNKLIF. The V gene is TRDV2, the J gene TRDJ1; a possible D gene is TRDD3 (6 bases). The J gene, left out of TCRdb, was set here by checking the DNA against germline. The CDR3 contains 16 residues. Germline V CDR1 and CDR2: GEAIGNYY, EKD.

This clone was observed a few times. This probably arose from a read error, given a far larger clone one base away. No DNA is shown, since the ends of the CDR3 on it are uncertain; the CDR3 is the one TCRdb lists. Other DNA variants within this sample encode the same CDR3. The rearrangement uses TRDV1 and TRDJ1. The CDR3 is 16 residues long, counting both termini. Germline V gene lookup returns CDR1 TSWWSYY and CDR2 QGS. The CDR3 reads CALLIFPTPYVCRLIF.

Regarding this clone: This likely reflects a read error, since a far larger clone is one base away. At the DNA level, this CDR3 is encoded by other sequences in the same sample as well. V and J are TRDV1 and TRDJ1, with TRDD3 matching 7 bases. There are 16 residues in the CDR3. Germline V gene data show CDR1 as TSWWSYY and CDR2 as QGS. Trimming at V came to 5 bases and at J to 9 bases, leaving 18 bases not matched to a gene. The CDR3 protein is CALGHNEGWGVRELIF. The CDR3 DNA sequence: TGTGCTCTTGGGCACAATGAAGGCTGGGGGGTGAGGGAACTCATCTTT.

Concerning this clone: TCRdb's listed protein matches a much larger clone and diverges from this DNA's translation at residue 5, likely through a read error; the protein shown comes from the DNA. The chain carries TRDV1 and TRDJ1; D is tentatively TRDD2 or TRDD3 (9 bases each). CDR3 length equals 22 residues. Germline V lookup: CDR1 TSWWSYY, CDR2 QGS. V lost 5 bases, J lost 4 bases, and 38 bases lay in between. CDR3 amino acids: CALGNRNLPTMGIRGGNDKLIF. CDR3 in DNA: TGTGCTCTTGGGAACCGTAACCTTCCTACGATGGGGATACGCGGGGGGAACGATAAACTCATCTTT.

In regard to this clone: The protein TCRdb lists belongs to a much larger clone and differs from this DNA's translation at residue 5, which points to a read error; the protein shown is made from the DNA. The chain has TRDV1 and TRDJ1; the D is unclear. Here the J gene came from matching the DNA to germline, since TCRdb omits it. Germline CDR1 TSWWSYY, CDR2 QGS. V dropped 4 bases and J dropped 0 bases, with 15 bases sitting between them. The CDR3 covers 16 residues. The CDR3 region is CALGGLPPPYTDKLIF. The CDR3 DNA is TGTGCTCTTGGGGGACTGCCCCCACCGTACACCGATAAACTCATCTTT.

This clone was seen only a few times. With only one base between it and a far larger clone, this is likely a read error. Other DNA sequences of this sample code for an identical CDR3. V gene assignment gives TRDV2, but the J gene was left uncalled; the D call TRDD3 from the table was never checked on the DNA. The V gene's germline CDR1 is GEAIGNYY and CDR2 EKD. The CDR3 totals 18 residues. The CDR3 coding sequence is TGTGCCTGTGACACCCTGGCTGGGGGATACGCCCGCACCGATAAACTCATCTTC. It encodes CACDTLAGGYARTDKLIF.

This clone was detected ten times or more. The protein given by TCRdb reflects a much larger clone and differs at residue 5 from this DNA's translation, likely from a read error; the protein shown is the DNA's translation. V and J are TRDV2 and TRDJ3, with 8 bases matching TRDD3. Assignment of the J gene here rests on matching the DNA to germline, because TCRdb gives none. The J segment lost 0 bases and the V segment lost 3 bases, leaving 15 bases of the junction unmatched. CDR3 length equals 21 residues. The V gene's germline CDR1 is GEAIGNYY and CDR2 EKD. CDR3 region: CACDARVLGESSSWDTRQMFF. CDR3 nucleotides: TGTGCCTGTGACGCAAGGGTGCTGGGGGAATCCAGCTCCTGGGACACCCGACAGATGTTTTTC.